This T cell receptor (beta chain) was captured by sequencing in a study of blood T cell repertoires in COVID-19. About the study: T cells, B-cell-depleted T cells, or PBMCs provided the cDNA or gDNA that served as material.

In the original workflow: Estimated nucleated cell counts came from reference gene primer amplification. The assay was immunoSEQ multiplex PCR, and TCRdb's table has in-frame clones only and misses some. V, J and clone size derive from that table, while D and trimming were established from the DNA sequence. The profile covers approximately 150,000 clones, with around four fifths appearing a single time and around 20% taken by the ten largest. With 5 bases removed from V and 3 bases from J, the gap between germline ends came to 13 bases. The germline V gene has CDR1 MNHEY and CDR2 SMNVEV (reference sequence). The CDR3 extends over 14 amino acids.

The chain has TRBV27 and TRBJ1-1; D perhaps matches TRBD1 (5 bases). The TCR sequence derives from an elderly woman with acute or convalescent COVID-19. The sample taken for sequencing was peripheral blood. The DNA for the CDR3 is TGTGCCAGCAGTCCCCGACAGACTTACACTGAAGCTTTCTTT. Residues: CASSPRQTYTEAFF.